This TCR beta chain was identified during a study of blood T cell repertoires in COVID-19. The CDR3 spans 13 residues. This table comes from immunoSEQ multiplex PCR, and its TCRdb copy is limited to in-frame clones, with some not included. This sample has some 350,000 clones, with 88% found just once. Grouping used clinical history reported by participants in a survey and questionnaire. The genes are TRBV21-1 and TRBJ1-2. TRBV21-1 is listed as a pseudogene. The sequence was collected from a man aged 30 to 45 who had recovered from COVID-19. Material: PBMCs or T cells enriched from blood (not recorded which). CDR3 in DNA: TGTGCCAGCAGCAGCGGGGGAGGGGATGGCTACACCTTC. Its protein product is CASSSGGGDGYTF.